These 27 T cell receptor beta chains were all obtained from the same sample, sequenced in a study of blood T cell repertoires in COVID-19. Some clones are missing from TCRdb's copy, which holds only in-frame ones; the method was immunoSEQ multiplex PCR. The sample gives approximately 26,000 clones, around 79% of which show up once; less than 15% is in the top ten. Sequenced input: peripheral blood. The receptor set was obtained from a man aged 80 or over with active or convalescent COVID-19.

The rearrangement links TRBV25-1 to TRBJ1-2; D is perhaps TRBD1 (5 bases). The V gene's germline CDR1 is MGHDK and CDR2 SYGVNS. Trimming pared 4 bases from V and 2 bases from J, leaving 8 bases between. This CDR3 is 13 amino acids long. CDR3 loop: CASSVPGNYGYTF. Written as DNA, the CDR3 is TGTGCCAGCAGTGTTCCAGGGAACTATGGCTACACCTTC.

This clone showed up just once. J is TRBJ2-2 and V is TRBV7-9; 7 nucleotides line up with TRBD1. Trimming took 8 bases from V and 3 from J; bases not matched to a gene: 9. The CDR3 is 15 amino acids. The germline V gene has CDR1 SEHNR and CDR2 FQNEAQ (reference sequence). This chain's CDR3 is CASCPSGGHTGELFF. The CDR3 DNA follows: TGTGCCAGCTGCCCCTCAGGGGGACACACCGGGGAGCTGTTTTTT.

The chain employs TRBV5-1 and TRBJ2-1; D is possibly TRBD2 (6 bases). The V and J ends lost 4 bases and 0 bases respectively, with 8 bases between them. Germline CDR1 reads SGHRS; CDR2 reads YFSETQ. The CDR3 extends over 14 amino acids. The CDR3 DNA follows: TGCGCCAGCAGCATTAGCGGCTCCTACAATGAGCAGTTCTTC. Amino acids: CASSISGSYNEQFF.

V usage is TRBV9 and J usage is TRBJ1-2; 7 bases line up with TRBD1. The CDR3 runs to 14 residues. Germline-derived CDR1 and CDR2 are SGDLS and YYNGEE. With V trimmed by 0 bases and J by 6 bases, 5 bases remained unmatched. CDR3 DNA sequence: TGTGCCAGCAGCGTAGAATCGAGGGGGCATGGCTACACCTTC. Its translation: CASSVESRGHGYTF.

The chain recombines TRBV24-1 with TRBJ2-1; D ambiguous. V was shortened by 5 bases and J by 4 bases, with 2 bases between the two germline ends. The CDR3 is 11 amino acids. In germline, CDR1 is KGHDR, CDR2 SFDVKD. The CDR3 coding sequence is TGTGCCACCAGTGCTTACAATGAGCAGTTCTTC. Its protein is CATSAYNEQFF.

The genes are TRBV7-2 and TRBJ2-7, with 9 bases aligning to TRBD1. The V segment lost 1 base and the J segment 5 bases; nucleotides outside the gene matches: 6. Germline CDR1 reads SGHTA; CDR2 reads FQGNSA. The CDR3 contains 15 residues. CDR3 loop: CASSLVGDRADEQYF. CDR3 sequence (DNA): TGTGCCAGCAGCTTAGTTGGGGACAGGGCTGACGAGCAGTACTTC.

The chain is built from TRBV24-1 and TRBJ2-2; TRBD1 matches at 8 bases. V shed 4 bases, J shed 1 base, and the junction held 1 base outside the gene matches. There are 15 residues in the CDR3. Germline lookup yields CDR1 KGHDR and CDR2 SFDVKD. In nucleotides, the CDR3 is TGTGCCACCAGTGACGGACAGGGGAACACCGGGGAGCTGTTTTTT. Protein product: CATSDGQGNTGELFF.

The chain links TRBV19 to TRBJ2-1; D is unresolved. Germline V gene sequence: CDR1 LNHDA, CDR2 SQIVND (reference sequence). The CDR3 is 13 amino acids. Trimming took 5 bases from V and 0 from J, leaving 5 bases between them. The CDR3 is CASSLSSYNEQFF. CDR3 DNA sequence: TGTGCCAGTAGTCTTAGCTCCTACAATGAGCAGTTCTTC.

The genes are TRBV28 and TRBJ1-1; 8 bases agree with TRBD1. Germline CDR1 reads MDHEN; CDR2 reads SYDVKM. V lost 7 bases and J lost 0; bases outside the gene matches: 16. CDR3 length equals 18 residues. This CDR3 reads CASTRPFGQGYMNTEAFF. The CDR3 nucleotides read TGTGCCAGCACCAGACCTTTCGGACAGGGCTACATGAACACTGAAGCTTTCTTT.

This clone showed up just a few times. The chain has TRBV12-3 or TRBV12-4 and TRBJ1-1; possible D gene TRBD1, 5 bases. CDR3 length: 11 amino acids. V dropped 7 bases and J dropped 7 bases, with 10 bases sitting between them. The CDR3 sequence is CASNKGLEAFF. The CDR3 DNA reads as TGTGCCAGCAACAAGGGGCTTGAAGCTTTCTTT.

This rearrangement joins TRBV3-1 (or the pseudogene TRBV3-2) to TRBJ1-1; no clear D gene. The CDR3 loop spans 15 amino acids. CDR1 LGHDT and CDR2 YNNKEL come from the germline V gene (reference sequence). The V and J ends lost 0 bases and 10 bases respectively, with 18 bases between them. Here the CDR3 DNA reads TGTGCCAGCAGCCAAGATTTGCGCCAACCAGGAGGAGCTTTCTTT. Translation: CASSQDLRQPGGAFF.

In this sample, this clone turned up once. The chain is built from TRBV7-8 and TRBJ2-5; the match to TRBD1 covers 12 bases. The CDR3 sequence is 20 residues long. Germline loops: CDR1 SGHVS, CDR2 FQNEAQ. Trimming took 4 bases from V and 2 from J; bases not matched to a gene: 17. The CDR3 protein is CASSSMRSPGTGGLQETQYF. The CDR3 DNA reads as TGTGCCAGCAGCTCTATGAGATCCCCCGGGACAGGGGGCTTACAAGAGACCCAGTACTTC.

The J gene is TRBJ1-2, the V gene TRBV10-1; tentatively, D is TRBD1 (5 bases). The germline V gene has CDR1 WNHNN and CDR2 SYGVQD (reference sequence). This CDR3 comprises 16 residues. Trimming left V 4 bases short and J 2 bases short, with 17 bases between. The CDR3 DNA reads as TGCGCCAGCAGTGCCGCAGGGCCCAGAATAAACTATGGCTACACCTTC. Translating it yields CASSAAGPRINYGYTF.

This chain joins TRBV10-1 and TRBJ2-1, with 13 bases identical to TRBD2. The CDR3 spans 14 residues. V was pared by 5 bases and J by 9 bases, with 4 bases of the junction left unmatched. Per the germline V gene, CDR1 is WNHNN and CDR2 is SYGVQD (reference sequence). In DNA, the CDR3 is TGCGCCAGCAGTTGGACTAGCGGGAGTGGTGAGCAGTTCTTC. Protein sequence: CASSWTSGSGEQFF.

This clone has a single count. This rearrangement joins TRBV9 to TRBJ2-7, with TRBD1 matching over 10 bases. Trimming cost V 0 bases and J 3 bases; bases outside gene matches: 3. CDR1 is SGDLS, CDR2 YYNGEE, per germline. The CDR3 runs 15 residues. CDR3 sequence reads: CASSVGGTGDYEQYF. The CDR3 DNA is TGTGCCAGCAGCGTAGGAGGGACAGGGGACTACGAGCAGTACTTC.

The chain carries TRBV18 and TRBJ2-7, with D possibly being TRBD1 (6 bases). The CDR3 extends over 13 amino acids. The germline V gene encodes CDR1 KGHSH and CDR2 LQKENI. Trimming cost V 6 bases and J 5 bases, with 14 bases left between them. In nucleotides, the CDR3 is TGTGCCAGCTCGTCCCGACAGGCCCACGAGCAGTACTTC. As protein: CASSSRQAHEQYF.

The chain combines TRBV18 with TRBJ2-1, with 11 nucleotides matching TRBD2. This CDR3 has 17 amino acids. Germline V gene lookup returns CDR1 KGHSH and CDR2 LQKENI. Trimming removed 3 bases from V and 4 bases from J; junction bases left unmatched: 8. CDR3 sequence: CASSPGTSGRFYNEQFF. CDR3 DNA: TGTGCCAGCTCACCCGGGACTAGCGGACGATTTTACAATGAGCAGTTCTTC.

This clone was observed a few times. The chain uses TRBV29-1 and TRBJ2-5, with 7 bases aligning to TRBD1. After removal of 1 base from V and 4 bases from J, the junction contained 3 bases not matched to a gene. From germline, CDR1 is SQVTM and CDR2 ANQGSEA. The CDR3 sequence is 13 residues long. The CDR3 DNA follows: TGCAGCGTTGAAGTAAACAGGGGAGAGACCCAGTACTTC. Residues: CSVEVNRGETQYF.

The chain is built from TRBV4-3 and TRBJ2-3; D remains ambiguous. The V end lost 0 bases, the J end lost 2 bases, and 9 bases lay between the germline ends. This CDR3 region has 15 residues. Germline V CDR1 and CDR2: LGHNA, YSLEER. CDR3 sequence (DNA): TGCGCCAGCAGCCAAGAGAGTAGCTTCACAGATACGCAGTATTTT. Its protein is CASSQESSFTDTQYF.

This clone appeared a single time. The chain links TRBV18 to TRBJ1-1, with D possibly TRBD1 on 6 matching bases. The CDR3 covers 16 residues. Germline V gives CDR1 KGHSH, CDR2 LQKENI. Trimming removed 6 bases from V and 3 bases from J, with 20 bases in between. CDR3: CASSRDKGVGYTEAFF. CDR3 coding DNA: TGTGCCAGCTCTCGGGACAAGGGGGTTGGATACACTGAAGCTTTCTTT.

V gene TRBV21-1 combines with J gene TRBJ2-3; the D call TRBD1 from the table was never checked on the DNA. TRBV21-1 is termed a pseudogene. This CDR3 is 16 amino acids long. For the CDR3, the DNA is TGTGCCAGCAGCATTCGGTACAGTTGGGCTGAGGATACGCAGTATTTT. Encoded protein: CASSIRYSWAEDTQYF.

DNA for the CDR3: TGTGCCAGCAGCTTAGGGTGGGACAGATACACCGGGGAGCTGTTTTTT. This sequence encodes CASSLGWDRYTGELFF. The chain joins TRBV7-2 to TRBJ2-2, with 7 positions matching TRBD1. Germline V gene lookup returns CDR1 SGHTA and CDR2 FQGNSA. V lost 1 base and J lost 3; bases outside the gene matches: 5. CDR3 length equals 16 residues.

The chain's CDR3 is CASSLAVAGGAETQYF. The CDR3 DNA reads as TGTGCCAGCAGCTTGGCCGTGGCAGGGGGAGCGGAGACCCAGTACTTC. The chain is built from TRBV5-8 and TRBJ2-5, with 7 bases that match TRBD1. Germline V gene data show CDR1 as SGHTS and CDR2 as YDEGEE. V shed 0 bases and J 5 bases; nucleotides not matched to a gene: 10. The CDR3 runs to 16 residues.

The chain carries TRBV6-2 or TRBV6-3 and TRBJ2-1; D might be TRBD1 (6 bases). Germline CDR1 MNHEY, CDR2 SVGEGT. CDR3 length equals 13 residues. V dropped 2 bases and J dropped 8 bases, with 10 bases sitting between them. The CDR3 DNA follows: TGTGCCAGCAGTTACCCGACAGGTCATGAGCAGTTCTTC. Its protein product is CASSYPTGHEQFF.

The J gene is TRBJ2-5, the V gene TRBV10-2, with D possibly matching TRBD1 (6 bases). CDR1 and CDR2 (germline): WSHSY, SAAADI. The CDR3 is 11 amino acids. Written as DNA, the CDR3 is TGCGGTACAGGGCCCCAAGAGACCCAGTACTTC. Translation: CGTGPQETQYF.

This clone was seen a single time. V is TRBV4-3 and J is TRBJ1-1; 7 bases fit TRBD1. The CDR3 is made up of 13 amino acids. Per the germline V gene, CDR1 is LGHNA and CDR2 is YSLEER. J lost 11 bases, V lost 4 bases, and 10 bases had no gene match. CDR3 in DNA: TGCGCCAGCAGCCGAGTCCGGGACAGCAGGGCTTTCTTT. It yields the protein CASSRVRDSRAFF.

CDR3 loop: CASSGGTPLPVPNEKLFF. Written as DNA, the CDR3 is TGTGCCAGCAGTGGGGGGACCCCTCTACCCGTGCCTAATGAAAAACTGTTTTTT. The chain employs TRBV7-9 and TRBJ1-4, with TRBD1 as a possible D gene (5 bases). The V gene lost 6 bases and the J gene lost 3 bases, with 23 bases spanning the gap. The CDR3 totals 18 residues. Germline lookup yields CDR1 SEHNR and CDR2 FQNEAQ (reference sequence).